The 3 T cell receptor beta chains reported below all come from one sample, sequenced in a study of blood T cell repertoires in COVID-19. Sequenced by immunoSEQ multiplex PCR; TCRdb stores in-frame clones only, minus some. The sample includes about 200,000 clones, around 84% seen only once; the top ten take 6.5% to 9%. The source material was PBMCs or T cells enriched from blood (not recorded which). Receptor source: a woman aged 40 to 50 with acute COVID-19.

The V gene is TRBV6-5, the J gene TRBJ2-7; 7 nucleotides align to TRBD1. Germline V lookup: CDR1 MNHEY, CDR2 SVGAGI. J gave up 2 bases and V 0 bases, and 4 bases lay outside the gene matches. The CDR3 spans 15 residues. The CDR3 DNA reads TGTGCCAGCAGTTACTCCTCAGGGGGACCCTACGAGCAGTACTTC. It yields the protein CASSYSSGGPYEQYF.

This chain links TRBV7-3 with TRBJ2-3; a possible D gene is TRBD2 (5 bases). V lost 3 bases and J lost 6, with 7 bases in between. CDR1 and CDR2 from the germline V gene are SGHTA and FQGTGA. This CDR3 comprises 12 residues. CDR3 DNA: TGTGCCAGCAGCTTTGGAGGTGATACGCAGTATTTT. Its translation: CASSFGGDTQYF.

The chain links TRBV30 to TRBJ1-1, with D possibly matching TRBD1 (5 bases). CDR1 and CDR2 (germline): GTSNPN, SVGIG (reference sequence). V was pared by 3 bases and J by 1 base, with 9 bases between. This CDR3 spans 13 amino acids. Written as DNA, the CDR3 is TGTGCCTGGAGGGGGACTGCGAACACTGAAGCTTTCTTT. Translation gives CAWRGTANTEAFF.